The rows below give T cell receptor beta chains drawn from one sample of a study of vaccination effects on CD4 cells after COVID-19. Their cognate antigens are unknown. Generated by immunoSEQ multiplex PCR, the TCRdb table keeps only in-frame clones and is missing some. The sample yields around 30,000 clones, 55% to 75% seen once. This material consisted of CD4+ T cells from PBMCs cultured with HCoV-NL63 spike peptides, taken after COVID-19 vaccination. The receptors here all came from a human donor who received a COVID-19 vaccine. CDR3s leave out the opening cysteine and the closing phenylalanine or tryptophan.

>TRBV27|13
ASGRPNGAEETQY
>TRBV24-1|11
ATSDGSGRTQY
>TRBV4-2|13
ASSLRGTDDYEQY
>TRBV6-6|12
ASSYTRGGDTQY
>TRBV3-1/TRBV3-2|13
ASSPGTSFPYEQY
>TRBV4-2|14
ASSPQDGSRAGELF
>TRBV6-5|13
ASSYLAGTTDTQY
>TRBV19|14
ASSIAGQGSSGELF
>TRBV29-1|11
SVRDRGNSPLH
>TRBV25-1|12
ASKADSNTGELF
>TRBV3-1/TRBV3-2|14
ASSRSDSALANEQF
>TRBV7-9|14
ASSLVSGVGTGELF
>TRBV6-5|11
ASTLREEYEQF
>TRBV5-6|13
ASSLGWGPGNTIY
>TRBV2|12
ASSEDRGLYGYT
>TRBV20-1|11
SASIGTNQPQH
>TRBV6-6|13
ASSYPLADTGELF
>TRBV24-1|15
ATSDSKQGAYTGELF
>TRBV5-8|13
ASSLKRTRGNEQY
>TRBV7-8|12
ASSSSLAWVEAF
>TRBV29-1|10
SVEVRRDIQY
>TRBV11-2|10
ASSQGHPGYT
>TRBV7-2|14
ASSLGGQGAIGELF
>TRBV29-1|12
SVAPRLAGYEQY
>TRBV7-9|13
ASSLARVGGTEAF
>TRBV6-5|13
ASGAGGIGSYEQY
>TRBV6-5|13
ATAPGGSAKNIQY
>TRBV29-1|14
SVRDSILLAKNIQY
>TRBV6-5|13
ASRDNTFYNSPLH
>TRBV30|12
ALPRGASNYGYT
>TRBV15|12
ATSRDRGRDTQY
>TRBV5-1|10
ASEGSQETQY
>TRBV27|11
ASTPQGAYEQY
>TRBV2|11
ASSPYGTDGYT
>TRBV6-5|11
ASSIAGVETQY
>TRBV7-8|13
ASSHWTLSTDTQY
>TRBV24-1|14
ATSGRGQGVDNEQF
>TRBV5-1|13
ASSLRAQRNNEQF
>TRBV6-5|13
ASSRIRQGTDTQY
>TRBV11-1|13
ASSFGTSGKETQY
>TRBV3-1/TRBV3-2|16
ASSLFAGGRANTDTQY
>TRBV3-1/TRBV3-2|12
ASSQNWGVSPLH